This TCR beta chain emerged from a study of blood T cells in healthy people across ages. Details on this clonotype: Compared with germline, one end of the junction differs, possibly owing to a read error.

PCR was performed a second time for roughly 7 to 12 cycles using a sample-barcoded 5' primer and a J-beta primer mix. TCRdb redid the calling of the 5' RACE reads with MiXCR, one entry per CDR3 protein. This table has about 670,000 distinct CDR3 sequences, 40% to 45% appearing once. The CDR3 runs 17 residues. Germline V CDR1 and CDR2: DFQATT, SNEGSKA (reference sequence). Material: blood. The TCR comes from a man older than 75 in good health. The rearrangement links TRBV20-1 to TRBJ2-1; 11 bases map to TRBD2. CDR3 region: CSARGPSGGPSYNERFF. For the CDR3, the DNA is TGCAGTGCTAGAGGCCCTAGCGGGGGGCCGTCCTACAATGAGCGGTTCTTC.